A single sample is the source of the 4 T cell receptor beta chains below, sequenced in a study of T cells expressing NK-cell markers. TCRdb reprocessed the 5' RACE reads, keeping one entry per CDR3 protein, no DNA. Here the sample table reports under 200,000 distinct CDR3 sequences. Material: blood T cells: a sorted CD56 or NKG2C T cell subset, CD4+ or CD8+ T cells, or bulk PBMC T cells (not recorded which). The receptors shown here come from a woman between 18 and 75 years old in good health.

The CDR3 is CASRRLAGGSTDTQYF. The chain is built from TRBV6-1 and TRBJ2-3; with no DNA, the TCRdb D assignment of TRBD2 cannot be verified. The CDR3 is 16 amino acids. Germline V gives CDR1 MNHNS, CDR2 SASEGT.

This chain uses TRBV5-1 with TRBJ1-2. Looked up from germline, CDR1 is SGHRS and CDR2 is YFSETQ. This CDR3 contains 15 residues. The CDR3 here is CASSLGGGQVYGYTF. Full variable domain (missing parts from reference TRBV5-1 and TRBJ1-2): KAGVTQTPRYLIKTRGQQVTLSCSPISGHRSVSWYQQTPGQGLQFLFEYFSETQRNKGNFPGRFSGRQFSNSRSEMNVSTLELGDSALYLCASSLGGGQVYGYTFGSGTRLTVV.

This CDR3 is CASSLVGYDTEAFF. The V and J genes are TRBV5-1 and TRBJ1-1. The CDR3 is 14 residues long. Germline V gene data show CDR1 as SGHRS and CDR2 as YFSETQ.

The chain has TRBV24-1 and TRBJ2-3; TCRdb names TRBD1, which stays unverified in the absence of DNA. In germline, CDR1 is KGHDR, CDR2 SFDVKD. The CDR3 runs 15 residues. The CDR3: CATSDGGKGEDTQYF.